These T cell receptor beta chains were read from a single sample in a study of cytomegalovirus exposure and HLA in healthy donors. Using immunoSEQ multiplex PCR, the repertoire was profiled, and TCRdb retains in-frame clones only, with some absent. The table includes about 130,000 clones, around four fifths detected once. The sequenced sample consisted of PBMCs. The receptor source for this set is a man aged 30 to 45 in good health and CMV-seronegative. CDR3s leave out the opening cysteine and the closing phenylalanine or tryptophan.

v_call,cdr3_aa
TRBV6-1,ASRGLAGVAEQF
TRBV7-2,ASSGEAGGRRETQY
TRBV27,ASSPLGTPGNTIY
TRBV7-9,ASSYAGTGDSNTEAF
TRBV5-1,ASSLAGGYYEQY
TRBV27,ATSAGRTDTQY
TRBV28,ASSSSTGGAYEQY
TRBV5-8,ASSLTGFGYT
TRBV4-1,ASSQDSGMNIQY
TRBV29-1,SVVNPSRSYEQY
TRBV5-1,ASREGVGETQY
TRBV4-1,ASSHDDRGREKLF
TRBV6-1,ASSVQLTYNEQF
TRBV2,ASSLEGGEQF
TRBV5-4,ASSRSTGGLREQF
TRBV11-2,ASSSTEGNTEAF
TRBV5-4,ASSLGGMFDGYT
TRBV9,ASSVVGLAGARSDTQY
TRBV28,ASSSHRSLRVTDTQY
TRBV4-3,ASSQEGPLAGGPHNEQF
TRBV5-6,ASSLVRTGFQETQY
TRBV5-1,ASSSNRQQRNEKLF
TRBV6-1,ATGEFEQY
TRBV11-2,ASSLDGGIQETQY
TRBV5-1,ASSLGQGYLYEQY
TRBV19,ASSPNRGETQY
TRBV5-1,ASSLGGQGFYEQY
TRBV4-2,ASSQGPGGPAGELF
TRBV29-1,SALRSTAGGEQY
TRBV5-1,ASSSVQGAQPQH
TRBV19,ASKSGGVTEAF
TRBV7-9,ASSGSGSNYEQY
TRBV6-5,ASSYSGGAIEQY
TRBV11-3,ASSSGLAGASTDTQY
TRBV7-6,ASSWGLFSGEQY
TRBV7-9,ASSLRRGDVDEQF
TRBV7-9,ASSPGLAGDSYEQY
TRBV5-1,ASRPTGLGHYEQY
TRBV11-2,ASSFSHGEDIQY
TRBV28,ASSSSSGYEQY
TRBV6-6,ASSLVGLRDQPQH
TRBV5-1,ASSMEQGTDNQPQH
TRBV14,ASSRQGYSPLH
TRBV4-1,ASSQDSGRNAEAF
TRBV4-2,ASSQAGQKNTEAF
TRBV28,ASNRGGYT
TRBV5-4,ASSWGTSLGDTEAF